This is a list of T cell receptor beta chains from one sample in a study of blood T cell repertoires in COVID-19. Clones were sequenced by immunoSEQ multiplex PCR, and TCRdb holds only the in-frame ones, with some missing. The sample contains around 83,000 clones, 86% of which appear only once. Sample: peripheral blood. These receptor sequences come from a man aged 45-65 years with active or convalescent COVID-19. Both conserved end residues are part of each CDR3. A D gene is named only where the DNA matches it firmly. Clone size is stated in some rows and not others, as once, few, many or a class when expanded.

d_call: NA
j_call: TRBJ2-2
clone_size: NA
v_call: TRBV29-1
cdr3_aa: CSVERDYGELFF
cdr3_nt: TGCAGCGTTGAACGAGATTACGGGGAGCTGTTTTTT

d_call: TRBD1
j_call: TRBJ2-2
clone_size: NA
v_call: TRBV2
cdr3_aa: CASRRDREVGELFF
cdr3_nt: TGTGCCAGCAGGAGGGACAGGGAAGTCGGGGAGCTGTTTTTT

d_call: TRBD2
j_call: TRBJ2-7
clone_size: NA
v_call: TRBV11-2
cdr3_aa: CASSSFGGGPYEQYF
cdr3_nt: TGTGCCAGCAGCTCCTTCGGGGGAGGGCCCTACGAGCAGTACTTC

d_call: TRBD1
j_call: TRBJ2-4
clone_size: NA
v_call: TRBV19
cdr3_aa: CASSSGQAVQNIQYF
cdr3_nt: TGTGCCAGTAGTAGTGGACAGGCCGTACAAAACATTCAGTACTTC

d_call: NA
j_call: TRBJ1-5
clone_size: NA
v_call: TRBV3-1/TRBV3-2
cdr3_aa: CASSQDLGAGNQPQHF
cdr3_nt: TGTGCCAGCAGCCAAGATCTGGGGGCCGGCAATCAGCCCCAGCATTTT

d_call: NA
j_call: TRBJ1-1
clone_size: NA
v_call: TRBV6-2/TRBV6-3
cdr3_aa: CASSYGWGTQNTEAFF
cdr3_nt: TGTGCCAGCAGTTACGGGTGGGGGACACAGAACACTGAAGCTTTCTTT

d_call: TRBD1
j_call: TRBJ1-5
clone_size: NA
v_call: TRBV18
cdr3_aa: CASSLGQRWEPQHF
cdr3_nt: TGTGCCAGCTCACTGGGACAGAGGTGGGAGCCCCAGCATTTT

d_call: NA
j_call: TRBJ2-7
clone_size: NA
v_call: TRBV10-3
cdr3_aa: CAIRGAGNSYEQYF
cdr3_nt: TGTGCCATCAGGGGGGCCGGGAACTCCTACGAGCAGTACTTC

d_call: NA
j_call: TRBJ1-5
clone_size: NA
v_call: TRBV6-5
cdr3_aa: CASSYSSGTSNQPQHF
cdr3_nt: TGTGCCAGCAGTTACTCAAGCGGGACATCGAATCAGCCCCAGCATTTT

d_call: NA
j_call: TRBJ2-1
clone_size: NA
v_call: TRBV7-2
cdr3_aa: CASSPRLGEGGIEQFF
cdr3_nt: TGTGCCAGCAGCCCCCGTCTTGGCGAGGGCGGCATTGAGCAGTTCTTC

d_call: NA
j_call: TRBJ2-3
clone_size: NA
v_call: TRBV5-1
cdr3_aa: CASSLRTSFGTDTQYF
cdr3_nt: TGCGCCAGCAGCTTGCGAACTAGCTTTGGCACAGATACGCAGTATTTT

d_call: TRBD1
j_call: TRBJ2-7
clone_size: NA
v_call: TRBV27
cdr3_aa: CASNLSTGTGLYEQYF
cdr3_nt: TGTGCCAGCAATTTATCGACCGGGACAGGGCTCTACGAGCAGTACTTC

d_call: NA
j_call: TRBJ1-6
clone_size: NA
v_call: TRBV28
cdr3_aa: CASSLRSSPLHF
cdr3_nt: TGTGCCAGCAGTTTACGGTCTTCACCCCTCCACTTT

d_call: TRBD2
j_call: TRBJ2-1
clone_size: NA
v_call: TRBV6-1
cdr3_aa: CASSELAGAFNEQFF
cdr3_nt: TGTGCCAGCAGTGAACTAGCGGGAGCGTTTAATGAGCAGTTCTTC

d_call: TRBD1
j_call: TRBJ1-1
clone_size: NA
v_call: TRBV9
cdr3_aa: CASSVGQGRVGEAFF
cdr3_nt: TGTGCCAGCAGCGTAGGACAGGGGAGAGTAGGTGAAGCTTTCTTT

d_call: NA
j_call: TRBJ1-4
clone_size: NA
v_call: TRBV11-2
cdr3_aa: CASSLLSEKLFF
cdr3_nt: TGTGCCAGCAGCTTATTGAGTGAAAAACTGTTTTTT

d_call: NA
j_call: TRBJ1-2
clone_size: NA
v_call: TRBV19
cdr3_aa: CASSTMTGNYGYTF
cdr3_nt: TGTGCCAGTAGTACGATGACAGGCAACTATGGCTACACCTTC

d_call: TRBD1
j_call: TRBJ1-1
clone_size: NA
v_call: TRBV3-1/TRBV3-2
cdr3_aa: CASSRGTGGLTTEAFF
cdr3_nt: TGTGCCAGCAGCCGGGGGACAGGGGGTCTTACCACTGAAGCTTTCTTT

d_call: NA
j_call: TRBJ1-4
clone_size: few
v_call: TRBV28
cdr3_aa: CASSLQAAPKEKLFF
cdr3_nt: TGTGCCAGCAGTTTACAAGCGGCCCCTAAGGAAAAACTGTTTTTT

d_call: TRBD1
j_call: TRBJ2-7
clone_size: few
v_call: TRBV6-5
cdr3_aa: CASSPPGQSLYEQYF
cdr3_nt: TGTGCCAGCAGTCCACCGGGACAGAGCTTATACGAGCAGTACTTC

d_call: NA
j_call: TRBJ1-1
clone_size: NA
v_call: TRBV4-2
cdr3_aa: CASGQRLNGGQAFF
cdr3_nt: TGTGCCAGCGGCCAAAGACTCAACGGTGGTCAAGCTTTCTTT

d_call: NA
j_call: TRBJ1-2
clone_size: NA
v_call: TRBV30
cdr3_aa: CAWSVPRLSRISLYGYTF
cdr3_nt: TGTGCCTGGAGTGTCCCCCGCCTCTCGAGAATAAGCTTGTATGGCTACACCTTC

d_call: NA
j_call: TRBJ1-1
clone_size: NA
v_call: TRBV3-1/TRBV3-2
cdr3_aa: CASSQVVPGSGSEAFF
cdr3_nt: TGTGCCAGCAGCCAAGTCGTCCCGGGGTCAGGTTCCGAAGCTTTCTTT

d_call: TRBD1
j_call: TRBJ2-7
clone_size: NA
v_call: TRBV6-5
cdr3_aa: CASNPGGRLNYEQYF
cdr3_nt: TGTGCCAGCAACCCAGGGGGCAGATTAAACTACGAGCAGTACTTC

d_call: TRBD2
j_call: TRBJ2-1
clone_size: NA
v_call: TRBV7-8
cdr3_aa: CASSSSGWLAGGYEQFF
cdr3_nt: TGTGCCAGCAGCTCCTCGGGTTGGCTAGCGGGAGGATATGAGCAGTTCTTC

d_call: TRBD1
j_call: TRBJ2-7
clone_size: once
v_call: TRBV10-3
cdr3_aa: CAISYRGSEQYF
cdr3_nt: TGTGCCATCAGCTACAGGGGATCCGAGCAGTACTTC

d_call: TRBD1
j_call: TRBJ2-7
clone_size: NA
v_call: TRBV7-2
cdr3_aa: CASSFRQGLIEQYF
cdr3_nt: TGTGCCAGCAGCTTCAGACAGGGGTTGATCGAGCAGTACTTC

d_call: NA
j_call: TRBJ2-7
clone_size: NA
v_call: TRBV3-1/TRBV3-2
cdr3_aa: CASSPSSYEQYF
cdr3_nt: TGTGCCAGCAGCCCCAGCTCCTACGAGCAGTACTTC